Below are 16 T cell receptor beta chains sequenced from a single sample in a study of human T cells and chemical hapten exposure. The time point here: patch test 1, 2 weeks after DPC sensitization. Treatment given: therapeutic diphenylcyclopropenone sensitization with weekly scalp DPC. TCRdb itself ran the RACE reads through MiXCR, one entry per CDR3 protein. Here the sample spans fewer than 400,000 distinct CDR3 sequences, about 7% being singletons. The input for sequencing was whole blood, taken in connection with sensitization to the hapten diphenylcyclopropenone (DPC). These receptors all come from a woman under 30 with alopecia areata. Some clones in this sample may be carry-over from other donors' samples.

This clonotype was counted only a few times. The J gene is TRBJ1-1, the V gene TRBV14, with D uncertain. This CDR3 is 14 amino acids long. Germline-derived CDR1 and CDR2 are SGHDN and FVKESK. Between the trimmed V and J ends, which lost 0 bases and 11 bases, there was a span of 16 bases. Here the CDR3 DNA reads TGTGCCAGCAGCCAAGATAATCCGGGTAGGTCGGCTTTCTTT. Protein sequence: CASSQDNPGRSAFF.

This sequence joins TRBV2 and TRBJ2-7; 8 bases are shared with TRBD2. From germline, CDR1 is SNHLY and CDR2 FYNNEI. The CDR3 is 14 amino acids. With 8 bases clipped from V and 4 bases from J, the junction kept 10 bases outside the gene matches. The CDR3 DNA reads TGTGCCAGCGGACCTGCGGGGGGCCCATACGAGCAGTACTTC. This sequence encodes CASGPAGGPYEQYF.

This clonotype has only a few counts. The V and J genes are TRBV28 and TRBJ1-6; TRBD1 might be the D (5 bases). The CDR3 sequence is 14 residues long. Trimming stripped 7 bases from V and 9 bases from J, with 16 bases between. The germline CDR1 and CDR2 sequences are MDHEN and SYDVKM. CDR3 in DNA: TGTGCCAGCACCAATACGGGGGTCAGTTCACCCCTCCACTTT. The encoded protein is CASTNTGVSSPLHF. Looking up the rest from reference TRBV28 and TRBJ1-6 gives the full variable domain: DVKVTQSSRYLVKRTGEKVFLECVQDMDHENMFWYRQDPGLGLRLIYFSYDVKMKEKGDIPEGYSVSREKKERFSLILESASTNQTSMYLCASTNTGVSSPLHFGNGTRLTVT.

In this sample, this clonotype turned up a few times. The chain links TRBV18 to TRBJ1-1; D ambiguous. The germline V gene has CDR1 KGHSH and CDR2 LQKENI. V shed 3 bases and J shed 6 bases, with 14 bases lying between them. The CDR3 loop spans 14 amino acids. The CDR3 sequence is CASSPAGGSPEAFF. The CDR3 bases are TGTGCCAGCTCACCCGCTGGAGGTTCGCCTGAAGCTTTCTTT.

Only a few counts were recorded for this clonotype. The chain links TRBV11-1 to TRBJ1-4, with a possible D match to TRBD1 (5 bases). This CDR3 has 15 amino acids. The germline V gene encodes CDR1 SGHAT and CDR2 FQDESV (reference sequence). V was cut by 2 bases and J by 8 bases, with 15 bases left in between. The CDR3 loop is CASSLSIGASEKLFF. CDR3 coding DNA: TGTGCCAGCAGCTTAAGTATCGGGGCAAGCGAAAAACTGTTTTTT.

In this sample, this clonotype turned up many times. The J gene is TRBJ2-2, the V gene TRBV2; a weak D match, TRBD1 (6 bases). The CDR3 covers 15 residues. Between the trimmed V and J ends, which lost 7 bases and 1 base, there was a span of 13 bases. CDR1 is SNHLY and CDR2 is FYNNEI in the germline V gene. The CDR3 coding sequence is TGTGCCAGCAAAAGGGGGACGGAGAACACCGGGGAGCTGTTTTTT. Its translation: CASKRGTENTGELFF.

The chain employs TRBV12-3 or TRBV12-4 and TRBJ2-1, with a weak D call TRBD2 (7 bases). V was clipped by 1 base and J by 6 bases, with 16 bases between them. The CDR3 sequence is 16 residues long. The CDR3 DNA reads as TGTGCCAGCAGTTTAGTCGCGGGGGCGGTTGGCAATGAGCAGTTCTTC. Amino acids: CASSLVAGAVGNEQFF.

There are many counts of this clonotype. CDR3: CASSLNRDRKFPGANVLTF. Here the CDR3 DNA reads TGTGCCAGCAGCTTGAACAGGGATAGAAAATTTCCTGGGGCCAACGTCCTGACTTTC. The chain recombines TRBV13 with TRBJ2-6, with a possible D match to TRBD1 (6 bases). Germline V gives CDR1 PRHDT, CDR2 FYEKMQ (reference sequence). V was clipped by 3 bases and J by 2 bases, with 20 bases between them. The CDR3 is 19 residues long.

The J gene is TRBJ2-7, the V gene TRBV20-1; D unclear. V was shortened by 3 bases and J by 3 bases, with 9 bases between the two germline ends. The CDR3 is 12 amino acids. Looked up from germline, CDR1 is DFQATT and CDR2 is SNEGSKA (reference sequence). For the CDR3, the DNA is TGCAGTGCTAGTACAGCAATCTACGAGCAGTACTTC. As protein: CSASTAIYEQYF.

This clonotype was seen many times. The genes are TRBV27 and TRBJ1-5, with D unresolved. CDR1 and CDR2 from the germline V gene are MNHEY and SMNVEV (reference sequence). V was clipped by 7 bases and J by 0 bases, with 13 bases between them. The CDR3 extends over 15 amino acids. The CDR3 DNA reads as TGTGCCAGCAAAGAAAGTCGTTCTAGCAATCAGCCCCAGCATTTT. This sequence encodes CASKESRSSNQPQHF.

The sample holds a few counts of this clonotype. The CDR3 here is CASSGRRQGITGANVLTF. CDR3 in DNA: TGTGCCAGCAGCGGGCGCCGACAGGGAATTACTGGGGCCAACGTCCTGACTTTC. The chain couples TRBV7-2 to TRBJ2-6; 7 bases match TRBD1. The CDR3 sequence is 18 residues long. The germline gives CDR1 SGHTA, CDR2 FQGNSA. V shed 5 bases, J shed 2 bases, and the junction held 12 bases outside the gene matches.

This clonotype was counted at least ten times. J is TRBJ2-7 and V is TRBV4-2; D is unclear. The length of the CDR3 is 16 residues. Trimming pared 4 bases from V and 3 bases from J, leaving 19 bases between. Looked up from germline, CDR1 is LGHNA and CDR2 is YNFKEQ. The CDR3 protein is CASSPTPLAEHYEQYF. CDR3 in DNA: TGTGCCAGCAGCCCAACTCCCCTCGCAGAGCACTACGAGCAGTACTTC.

This clonotype came up many times. The chain has TRBV29-1 and TRBJ2-1, with 8 bases matching TRBD1. J was trimmed by 10 bases and V by 0 bases; bases with no gene match: 11. The CDR3 has 15 residues. CDR1 SQVTM and CDR2 ANQGSEA come from the germline V gene. The CDR3 region is CSVEDPGQGLGEQFF. DNA of the CDR3: TGCAGCGTTGAAGATCCTGGACAGGGCCTTGGGGAGCAGTTCTTC.

This clonotype was observed a few times. The chain employs TRBV20-1 and TRBJ1-5, with 8 bases identical to TRBD1. This CDR3 is built from 15 residues. Trimming took 1 base from V and 1 from J; bases not matched to a gene: 3. Germline assignment: CDR1 DFQATT and CDR2 SNEGSKA (reference sequence). The CDR3 protein is CSARANRGSNQPQHF. CDR3 sequence (DNA): TGCAGTGCTAGAGCCAACAGGGGGAGCAATCAGCCCCAGCATTTT.

This clonotype was recorded at least ten times. The chain uses TRBV6-2 or TRBV6-3 and TRBJ2-4; TRBD1 matches 7 bases. Losses at the gene ends were 4 bases for V and 0 bases for J; bases not matched to a gene: 15. CDR1 and CDR2 from the germline V gene are MNHEY and SVGEGT. The CDR3 sequence is 19 residues long. CDR3 DNA sequence: TGTGCCAGCAGTTCTTTGACAGGGCTCGGGGTGTCAGCCAAAAACATTCAGTACTTC. Translating gives CASSSLTGLGVSAKNIQYF.

The gene calls are TRBV7-2 and TRBJ2-3, with 8 bases aligning to TRBD2. The CDR3 totals 12 residues. Germline values: CDR1 SGHTA, CDR2 FQGNSA. V lost 6 bases to trimming and J lost 4 bases; unmatched junction nucleotides: 0. The CDR3 coding sequence is TGTGCCAGCAGACTAGCGGCAGATACGCAGTATTTT. It is translated as CASRLAADTQYF.